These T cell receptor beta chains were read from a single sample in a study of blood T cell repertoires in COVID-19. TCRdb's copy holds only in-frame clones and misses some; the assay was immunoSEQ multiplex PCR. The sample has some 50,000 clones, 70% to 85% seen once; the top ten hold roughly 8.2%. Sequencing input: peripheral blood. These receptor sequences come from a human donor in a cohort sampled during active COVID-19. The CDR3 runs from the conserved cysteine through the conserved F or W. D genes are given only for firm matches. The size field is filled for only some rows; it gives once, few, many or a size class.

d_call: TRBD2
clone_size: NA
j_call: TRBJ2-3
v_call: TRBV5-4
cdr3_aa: CASSLGTSGRTDTQYF
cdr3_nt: TGTGCCAGCAGCTTGGGGACTAGCGGGAGGACAGATACGCAGTATTTT

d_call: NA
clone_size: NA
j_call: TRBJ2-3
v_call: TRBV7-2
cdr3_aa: CASSRGPATDTQYF
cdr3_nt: TGTGCCAGCAGCCGGGGTCCGGCCACAGATACGCAGTATTTT

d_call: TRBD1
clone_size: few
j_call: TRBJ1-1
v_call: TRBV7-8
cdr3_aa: CASSQGGFEAFF
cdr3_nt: TGTGCCAGTAGCCAGGGGGGGTTTGAAGCTTTCTTT

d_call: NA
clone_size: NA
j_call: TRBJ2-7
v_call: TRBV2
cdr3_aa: CASSDIQGSEQYF
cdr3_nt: TGTGCCAGCAGTGACATACAGGGCTCCGAGCAGTACTTC

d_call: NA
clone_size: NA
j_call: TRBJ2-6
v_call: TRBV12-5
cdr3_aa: CASGAAGANVLTF
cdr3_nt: TGTGCTAGTGGGGCGGCCGGGGCCAACGTCCTGACTTTC

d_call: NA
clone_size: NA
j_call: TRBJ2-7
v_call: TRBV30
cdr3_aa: CAWSSVVPLEQYF
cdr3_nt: TGTGCCTGGAGTTCCGTGGTTCCACTCGAGCAGTACTTC

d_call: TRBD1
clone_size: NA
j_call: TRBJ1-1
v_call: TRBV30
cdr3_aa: CAWSVQGAGEAFF
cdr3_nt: TGTGCCTGGAGTGTACAGGGGGCCGGTGAAGCTTTCTTT

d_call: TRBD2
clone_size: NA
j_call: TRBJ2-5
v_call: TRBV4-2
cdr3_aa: CASSQVLAGGMRETQYF
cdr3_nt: TGTGCCAGCAGCCAAGTACTAGCGGGAGGAATGAGGGAGACCCAGTACTTC

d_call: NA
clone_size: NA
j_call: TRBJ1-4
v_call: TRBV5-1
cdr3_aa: CASSQGSNEKLFF
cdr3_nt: TGCGCCAGCAGTCAGGGATCTAATGAAAAACTGTTTTTT

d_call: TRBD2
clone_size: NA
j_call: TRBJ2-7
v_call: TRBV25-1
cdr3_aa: CASRGTSGSYEQYF
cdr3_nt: TGTGCCAGCAGGGGGACTAGCGGATCCTACGAGCAGTACTTC

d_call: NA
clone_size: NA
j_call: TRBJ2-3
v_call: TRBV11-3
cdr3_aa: CASSPIASSTDTQYF
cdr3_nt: TGTGCCAGCAGTCCGATAGCGTCTAGCACAGATACGCAGTATTTT

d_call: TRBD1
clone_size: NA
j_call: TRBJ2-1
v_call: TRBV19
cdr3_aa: CATLGQGWDEQFF
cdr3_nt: TGTGCCACCTTGGGACAGGGTTGGGATGAGCAGTTCTTC

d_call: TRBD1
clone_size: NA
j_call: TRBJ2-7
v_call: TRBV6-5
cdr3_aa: CASSYGTGSGEQYF
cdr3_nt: TGTGCCAGCAGTTACGGGACAGGGTCGGGAGAGCAGTACTTC

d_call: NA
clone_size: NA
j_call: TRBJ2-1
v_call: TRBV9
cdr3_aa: CASSLGLFPYNEQFF
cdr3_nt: TGTGCCAGCAGCCTCGGACTATTCCCTTACAATGAGCAGTTCTTC

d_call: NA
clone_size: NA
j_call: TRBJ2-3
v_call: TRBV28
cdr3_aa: CASSSLAYTDTQYF
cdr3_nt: TGTGCCAGCAGTAGTCTAGCGTACACAGATACGCAGTATTTT

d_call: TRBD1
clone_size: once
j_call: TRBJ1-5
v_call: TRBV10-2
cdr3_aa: CATLQGGLGNQPQHF
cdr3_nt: TGCGCCACCCTTCAGGGGGGATTGGGCAATCAGCCCCAGCATTTT

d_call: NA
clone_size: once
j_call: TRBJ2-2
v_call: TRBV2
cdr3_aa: CASLEAIPHGELFF
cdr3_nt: TGTGCCAGCCTGGAGGCAATCCCACACGGGGAGCTGTTTTTT

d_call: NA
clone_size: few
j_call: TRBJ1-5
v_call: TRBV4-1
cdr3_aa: CASSQDLWSDQPQHF
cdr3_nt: TGCGCCAGCAGCCAAGATCTATGGTCCGATCAGCCCCAGCATTTT

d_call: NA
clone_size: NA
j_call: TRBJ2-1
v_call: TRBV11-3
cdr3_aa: CASSSGATRNEQFF
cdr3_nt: TGTGCCAGCAGCTCTGGGGCCACTCGTAATGAGCAGTTCTTC

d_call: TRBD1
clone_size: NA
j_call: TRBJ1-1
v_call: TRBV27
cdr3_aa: CASSPRTGNRAFF
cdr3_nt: TGTGCCAGCAGTCCCCGGACAGGGAACAGGGCTTTCTTT

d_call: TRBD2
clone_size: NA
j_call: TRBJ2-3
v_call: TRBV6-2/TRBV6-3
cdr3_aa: CASSRLAGYTDTQYF
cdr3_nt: TGTGCCAGCAGCAGACTAGCGGGGTACACAGATACGCAGTATTTT

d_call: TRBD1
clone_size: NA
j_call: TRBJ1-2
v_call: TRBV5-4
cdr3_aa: CASSLAGQGGYGYTF
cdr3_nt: TGTGCCAGCAGCTTGGCCGGACAGGGAGGCTATGGCTACACCTTC

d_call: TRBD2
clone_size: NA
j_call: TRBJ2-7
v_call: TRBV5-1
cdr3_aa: CASSLDREGPYEQYF
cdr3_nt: TGCGCCAGCAGCTTGGACCGGGAGGGCCCCTACGAGCAGTACTTC

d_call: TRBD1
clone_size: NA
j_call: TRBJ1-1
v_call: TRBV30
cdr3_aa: CAWNGRDRGLNTEAFF
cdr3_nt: TGTGCCTGGAATGGCCGGGACAGGGGGCTAAACACTGAAGCTTTCTTT

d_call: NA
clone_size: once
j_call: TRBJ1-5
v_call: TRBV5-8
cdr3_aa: CASSLSGPGQPQHF
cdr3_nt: TGTGCCAGCAGCTTGTCAGGGCCAGGGCAGCCCCAGCATTTT

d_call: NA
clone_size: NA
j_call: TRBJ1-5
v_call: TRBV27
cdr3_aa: CASSGRPGTNQPQHF
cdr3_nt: TGTGCCAGCAGTGGACGGCCGGGGACTAATCAGCCCCAGCATTTT

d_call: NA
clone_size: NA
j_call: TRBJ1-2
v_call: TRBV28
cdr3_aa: CAIAPGGVDGYTF
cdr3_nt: TGTGCCATAGCCCCCGGGGGGGTCGATGGCTACACCTTC

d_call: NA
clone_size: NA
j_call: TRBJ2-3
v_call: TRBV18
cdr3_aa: CASSPVTSTDTQYF
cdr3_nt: TGTGCCAGCTCACCAGTCACAAGCACAGATACGCAGTATTTT

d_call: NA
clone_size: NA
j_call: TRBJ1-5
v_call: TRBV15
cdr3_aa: CATSRAPNGGQPQHF
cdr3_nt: TGTGCCACCAGCAGAGCTCCGAACGGGGGACAGCCCCAGCATTTT

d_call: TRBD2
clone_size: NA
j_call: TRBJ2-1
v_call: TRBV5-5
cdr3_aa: CASSVTSGSYNEQFF
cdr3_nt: TGTGCCAGCAGCGTTACTAGCGGGAGTTACAATGAGCAGTTCTTC

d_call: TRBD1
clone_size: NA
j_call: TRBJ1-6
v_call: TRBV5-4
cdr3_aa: CASRATGTGNYNSPLHF
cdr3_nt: TGTGCCAGCAGGGCTACCGGGACAGGCAACTATAATTCACCCCTCCACTTT

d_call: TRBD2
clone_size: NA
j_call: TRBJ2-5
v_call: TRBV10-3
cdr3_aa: CAIRAHGLAGTETQYF
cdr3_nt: TGTGCCATCAGAGCCCATGGACTAGCGGGTACGGAGACCCAGTACTTC

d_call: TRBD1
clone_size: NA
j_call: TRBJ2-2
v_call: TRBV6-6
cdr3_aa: CASSPGTGKRTGELFF
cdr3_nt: TGTGCCAGCAGCCCCGGGACAGGGAAGAGAACCGGGGAGCTGTTTTTT

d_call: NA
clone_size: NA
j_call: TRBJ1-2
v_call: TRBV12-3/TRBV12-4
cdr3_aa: CASSLAWGLGYTF
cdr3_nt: TGTGCCAGCAGTTTAGCGTGGGGGCTCGGCTACACCTTC

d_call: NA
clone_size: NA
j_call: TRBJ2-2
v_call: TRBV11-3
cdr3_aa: CASSLELYTGELFF
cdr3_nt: TGTGCCAGCAGCTTAGAACTCTACACCGGGGAGCTGTTTTTT

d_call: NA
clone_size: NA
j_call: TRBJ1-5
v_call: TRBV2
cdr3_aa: CASSENPGGSNQPQHF
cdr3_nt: TGTGCCAGCAGTGAAAATCCGGGTGGGAGCAATCAGCCCCAGCATTTT

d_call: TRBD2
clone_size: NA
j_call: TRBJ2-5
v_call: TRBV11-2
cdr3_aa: CASREAGLETQYF
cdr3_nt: TGTGCCAGCAGGGAAGCGGGACTAGAGACCCAGTACTTC

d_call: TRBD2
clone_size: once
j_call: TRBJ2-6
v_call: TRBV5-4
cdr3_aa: CASSARTSGRAAGANVLTF
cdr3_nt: TGTGCCAGCAGCGCCCGGACTAGCGGGAGGGCAGCTGGGGCCAACGTCCTGACTTTC

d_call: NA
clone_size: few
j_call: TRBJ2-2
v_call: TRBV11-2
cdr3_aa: CASSLTGNTGELFF
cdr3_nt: TGTGCCAGCAGCTTAACAGGGAACACCGGGGAGCTGTTTTTT

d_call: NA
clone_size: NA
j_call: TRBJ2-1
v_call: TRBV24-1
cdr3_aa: CATSLSSKSNEQFF
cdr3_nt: TGTGCCACCAGTCTTTCTAGCAAAAGCAATGAGCAGTTCTTC

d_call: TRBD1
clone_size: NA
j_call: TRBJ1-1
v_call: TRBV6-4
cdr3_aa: CASSDYGIGTGRHTEAFF
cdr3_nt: TGTGCCAGCAGTGACTATGGGATCGGGACAGGGAGACACACTGAAGCTTTCTTT

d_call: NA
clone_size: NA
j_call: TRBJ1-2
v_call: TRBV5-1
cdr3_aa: CASSLDSRTAVYGYTF
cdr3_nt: TGCGCCAGCAGCTTGGACTCTAGGACAGCCGTCTATGGCTACACCTTC